This TCR beta chain was identified during a study of response to subunit inactivated influenza vaccine. Notes on the study in general: After each seasonal influenza vaccination, few new T cells are recruited, the authors suggested.

TCRdb reanalysed the RT-PCR reads using MiXCR and keeps one entry per CDR3 protein. The table has 710,000 or so distinct CDR3 sequences, 15% to 18% seen once. The length of the CDR3 is 14 residues. Trimming stripped 1 base from V and 8 bases from J, with 12 bases between. CDR1 LNHNV and CDR2 YYDKDF come from the germline V gene (reference sequence). In the case of this clonotype: Its antigen is as yet unknown.

The chain employs TRBV15 and TRBJ2-4; no firm D call. This sequence originates from a man aged 50 to 59 who received an inactivated influenza vaccine. The material was PBMCs from blood, obtained about 11 days after vaccination. The CDR3: CATSRVVGSDIQYF. The CDR3 nucleotides read TGTGCCACCAGCAGAGTGGTGGGGTCGGACATTCAGTACTTC.